The 27 T cell receptor beta chains reported below all come from one sample, sequenced in a study of lymphopenia after photon versus proton radiotherapy. TCRdb keeps only in-frame clones here, not all; method: immunoSEQ multiplex PCR. The sample has more than 45,000 clones; roughly 83% are singletons. Sequencing was performed on peripheral blood, taken from a patient treated with proton-based radiotherapy. The receptors here all came from a man between 60 and 75 years old with pancreatic cancer.

The V call is TRBV4-2, the J call TRBJ2-1; TRBD1 agrees at 7 bases. V shed 4 bases and J 0 bases; nucleotides not matched to a gene: 15. This CDR3 is 19 amino acids long. CDR1 is LGHNA, CDR2 YNFKEQ, per germline. The CDR3 coding sequence is TGTGCCAGCAGCCGATTCCTGGACAGGCATACTAGCTCCTACAATGAGCAGTTCTTC. Translation: CASSRFLDRHTSSYNEQFF.

A few counts support this clone. V is TRBV6-1 and J is TRBJ2-1; D not certain. V was cut by 8 bases and J by 2 bases, with 16 bases left in between. The CDR3 is made up of 15 amino acids. Looked up from germline, CDR1 is MNHNS and CDR2 is SASEGT. For the CDR3, the DNA is TGTGCCAGCTCCTTCCCTCCAAGGCCCTACAATGAGCAGTTCTTC. It translates to CASSFPPRPYNEQFF.

J is TRBJ2-1 and V is TRBV11-2; 9 nucleotides align to TRBD2. Per germline, CDR1 SGHAT and CDR2 FQNNGV. The V segment lost 4 bases and the J segment 1 base; nucleotides outside the gene matches: 8. The CDR3 sequence is 17 residues long. The CDR3 sequence: CASSSLAGDSSYNEQFF. Written as DNA, the CDR3 is TGTGCCAGCAGCTCCTTAGCGGGAGATTCTTCCTACAATGAGCAGTTCTTC.

V gene TRBV6-1 combines with J gene TRBJ2-1; 9 nucleotides align to TRBD1. J lost 10 bases, V lost 7 bases, and 14 bases had no gene match. The CDR3 consists of 15 residues. CDR1 is MNHNS, CDR2 SASEGT, per germline. The CDR3 protein is CASTQLRTGVGEQFF. The CDR3 nucleotides are TGTGCCAGCACCCAGCTCCGGACAGGGGTGGGGGAGCAGTTCTTC.

The DNA for the CDR3 is TGTGCCAGCAGCACGACAGGGACCATAGGTGACATTCAGTACTTC. Translated: CASSTTGTIGDIQYF. V usage is TRBV28 and J usage is TRBJ2-4, with 7 nucleotides matching TRBD1. CDR1 MDHEN and CDR2 SYDVKM come from the germline V gene. The CDR3 is 15 residues long. V gave up 6 bases and J gave up 8 bases; unmatched junction bases: 13.

The rearrangement joins TRBV7-9 to TRBJ2-5; no clear D. Trimming cost V 1 base and J 5 bases, with 5 bases left between them. This CDR3 is 12 amino acids long. Per the germline V gene, CDR1 is SEHNR and CDR2 is FQNEAQ (reference sequence). CDR3 sequence reads: CASSLVAETQYF. The DNA for the CDR3 is TGTGCCAGCAGCTTAGTGGCGGAGACCCAGTACTTC.

The chain recombines TRBV30 with TRBJ1-1, with TRBD1 matching 7 bases. The V gene end was trimmed by 1 base and the J gene end by 3 bases; junction bases not matched to a gene: 2. This CDR3 is built from 13 residues. From germline, CDR1 is GTSNPN and CDR2 SVGIG (reference sequence). The CDR3 DNA reads as TGTGCCTGGAGTGGGCAGGGGGACACTGAAGCTTTCTTT. Translated: CAWSGQGDTEAFF.

The V and J genes are TRBV5-8 and TRBJ1-5; weak D call: TRBD1 (6 bases). Trimming took off 4 bases at V and 4 bases at J, with 12 bases between the two ends. Germline V gene sequence: CDR1 SGHTS, CDR2 YDEGEE. The CDR3 has 14 residues. The CDR3 nucleotides are TGTGCCAGCAGCAGATTCAGGGGTAATCAGCCCCAGCATTTT. Translating gives CASSRFRGNQPQHF.

This sequence joins TRBV20-1 and TRBJ2-1; D unresolved. V was cut by 7 bases and J by 4 bases, with 5 bases left in between. CDR1 is DFQATT and CDR2 is SNEGSKA in the germline V gene (reference sequence). The CDR3 length is 10 residues. CDR3 sequence reads: CSVGYNEQFF. CDR3 sequence (DNA): TGCAGTGTGGGTTACAATGAGCAGTTCTTC.

In this sample, this clone turned up a few times. V and J are TRBV20-1 and TRBJ1-1; TRBD1 is a possible D gene (5 bases). The CDR3 is made up of 11 amino acids. CDR1 and CDR2 (germline): DFQATT, SNEGSKA (reference sequence). Trimming shortened V by 5 bases and J by 6 bases, and 10 bases separated the two germline ends. CDR3 bases: TGCAGTGCTGACGGGACTTCTGAAGCTTTCTTT. Its protein product is CSADGTSEAFF.

This rearrangement joins TRBV11-2 to TRBJ2-3; TRBD2 agrees at 9 bases. V gave up 3 bases and J gave up 3 bases; unmatched junction bases: 7. This CDR3 is built from 16 residues. Germline-derived CDR1 and CDR2 are SGHAT and FQNNGV. The CDR3 spells CASSFFGREGTDTQYF. CDR3 nucleotide sequence: TGTGCCAGCAGCTTTTTCGGGCGGGAGGGAACAGATACGCAGTATTTT.

The rearrangement uses TRBV29-1 and TRBJ1-1, with 7 nucleotides matching TRBD1. Germline CDR1 is SQVTM and CDR2 is ANQGSEA. With 5 bases clipped from V and 6 bases from J, the junction kept 9 bases outside the gene matches. The CDR3 consists of 13 residues. The CDR3 DNA is TGCAGCGTTCGACAGGGAAATTCACCTGAAGCTTTCTTT. Translating gives CSVRQGNSPEAFF.

The chain's CDR3 is CASSLTSLVAGTGELFF. DNA of the CDR3: TGTGCCAGCAGCTTAACCTCTTTGGTGGCGGGCACCGGGGAGCTGTTTTTT. This rearrangement joins TRBV7-3 to TRBJ2-2; a possible D gene is TRBD2 (5 bases). The CDR3 sequence is 17 residues long. The V end was cut by 0 bases, the J end by 4 bases, with 15 bases between. Germline CDR1 SGHTA, CDR2 FQGTGA.

This clone was counted a few times. The V and J genes are TRBV5-4 and TRBJ2-5; TRBD2 matches 7 bases. There are 17 residues in the CDR3. Germline V CDR1 and CDR2: SGHNT, YYREEE (reference sequence). With 1 base clipped from V and 5 bases from J, the junction kept 14 bases outside the gene matches. The CDR3 DNA sequence: TGTGCCAGCAGCTTGTCCGGGAAAGCCGGGACTAAGGAGACCCAGTACTTC. Its translation: CASSLSGKAGTKETQYF.

This sequence joins TRBV14 and TRBJ1-6; tentative D call: TRBD1 (6 bases). This CDR3 has 15 residues. V lost 1 base to trimming and J lost 4 bases, with 8 bases between them. The V gene's germline CDR1 is SGHDN and CDR2 FVKESK. The CDR3 DNA follows: TGTGCCAGCAGCCAAGCTGGACAGTATAATTCACCCCTCCACTTT. Amino acid sequence: CASSQAGQYNSPLHF.

The V gene is TRBV2, the J gene TRBJ2-5; 13 bases map to TRBD2. There are 16 residues in the CDR3. J gave up 3 bases and V 10 bases, and 11 bases lay outside the gene matches. The germline V gene encodes CDR1 SNHLY and CDR2 FYNNEI. The CDR3 coding sequence is TGTGCCACCGGACTAGCGGGAGTCTCTCTGGAAGAGACCCAGTACTTC. Protein product: CATGLAGVSLEETQYF.

The rearrangement links TRBV5-6 to TRBJ1-2; D is unclear. This CDR3 has 14 amino acids. The ends were cut back, 3 bases at V and 3 bases at J, with 12 bases in the middle. Per germline, CDR1 SGHDT and CDR2 YYEEEE. The CDR3 loop is CASSSGSLHYGYTF. The CDR3 region has the DNA TGTGCCAGCAGCTCCGGGTCCTTGCACTATGGCTACACCTTC.

V gene TRBV6-4 combines with J gene TRBJ2-1; TRBD2 aligns across 12 bases. Looked up from germline, CDR1 is MRHNA and CDR2 is SNTAGT. The length of the CDR3 is 18 residues. V lost 3 bases and J lost 5; bases outside the gene matches: 11. The CDR3 region has the DNA TGTGCCAGCAGTGAGAGACTAGCGGGAGTTGGGGTTAACAATGAGCAGTTCTTC. This gives the protein CASSERLAGVGVNNEQFF.

The chain recombines TRBV7-2 with TRBJ1-2, with no clear D. The ends were cut back, 3 bases at V and 10 bases at J, with 12 bases in the middle. In germline, CDR1 is SGHTA, CDR2 FQGNSA. CDR3 length equals 12 residues. For the CDR3, the DNA is TGTGCCAGCAGCTTTGATGTCGGCTCCTACACCTTC. Residues: CASSFDVGSYTF.

This clone was seen a single time. The chain uses TRBV18 and TRBJ1-4, with 7 bases fitting TRBD1. Germline V gene lookup returns CDR1 KGHSH and CDR2 LQKENI. This CDR3 spans 15 amino acids. Trimming at V came to 3 bases and at J to 4 bases, leaving 5 bases not matched to a gene. The CDR3 reads CASSPDRNYNEKLFF. The CDR3 DNA reads as TGTGCCAGCTCACCGGACAGGAACTATAATGAAAAACTGTTTTTT.

The CDR3 is CASSIGTRTDTQYF. As DNA, the CDR3 is TGTGCCAGTAGTATAGGGACCCGCACAGATACGCAGTATTTT. This chain uses TRBV19 with TRBJ2-3; D remains ambiguous. The CDR3 is made up of 14 amino acids. The ends were cut back, 1 base at V and 1 base at J, with 6 bases in the middle. The germline V gene has CDR1 LNHDA and CDR2 SQIVND (reference sequence).

About this clone: This same CDR3 is encoded by further DNA sequences in the sample. The chain recombines TRBV5-1 with TRBJ2-1; D is uncertain. The V and J ends lost 0 bases and 8 bases respectively, with 6 bases between them. The CDR3 loop spans 12 amino acids. In germline, CDR1 is SGHRS, CDR2 YFSETQ. This CDR3 is CASSLVGDEQFF. The CDR3 region has the DNA TGCGCCAGCAGCTTGGTAGGTGATGAGCAGTTCTTC.

The chain recombines TRBV19 with TRBJ1-1; D ambiguous. This CDR3 comprises 12 residues. Germline V CDR1 and CDR2: LNHDA, SQIVND (reference sequence). Trimming shortened V by 3 bases and J by 3 bases, and 5 bases separated the two germline ends. The CDR3 loop reads CASSMRDTEAFF. In nucleotides, the CDR3 is TGTGCCAGTAGTATGAGGGACACTGAAGCTTTCTTT.

This chain's CDR3 is CASSSRDGGPDTQYF. The DNA of the CDR3 is TGTGCCAGCAGCTCCCGGGACGGAGGTCCAGATACGCAGTATTTT. This chain links TRBV9 with TRBJ2-3; D possibly matches TRBD1 or TRBD2 (5 bases each). V lost 4 bases and J 4 bases, leaving 16 bases between the germline ends. This CDR3 has 15 residues. The germline CDR1 and CDR2 sequences are SGDLS and YYNGEE.

The V call is TRBV9, the J call TRBJ1-1; D might be TRBD1 (6 bases). The germline CDR1 and CDR2 sequences are SGDLS and YYNGEE. The CDR3 totals 17 residues. V was cut by 4 bases and J by 2 bases, with 21 bases left in between. Here the CDR3 reads CASSPIQGRGRNTEAFF. CDR3 in DNA: TGTGCCAGCAGCCCTATCCAGGGGCGAGGGAGAAACACTGAAGCTTTCTTT.

The chain recombines TRBV11-3 with TRBJ2-7, with D possibly being TRBD2 (6 bases). V lost 4 bases to trimming and J lost 5 bases, with 18 bases between them. This CDR3 contains 15 residues. Germline assignment: CDR1 SGHNT and CDR2 YENEEA. The CDR3 is CASSSWGLREDEQYF. The CDR3 DNA reads TGTGCCAGCAGCTCCTGGGGACTGCGCGAAGACGAGCAGTACTTC.

This clone occurred once. J is TRBJ1-3 and V is TRBV9; 9 positions agree with TRBD1. Germline V gene data show CDR1 as SGDLS and CDR2 as YYNGEE. The CDR3 extends over 16 amino acids. V gave up 2 bases and J gave up 5 bases; unmatched junction bases: 8. The CDR3 bases are TGTGCCAGCAGCGTCGATCCGACAGGGGGTAGAAACACCATATATTTT. Translating gives CASSVDPTGGRNTIYF.